The clone carrying this T cell receptor beta chain was seen more than once but under ten times. Its specificity is not known. The data stem from a study of beta chain features in type 1 diabetes. Study-wide points: Cells expressing TCR highly could be over-represented by cDNA sequencing. Naive, central memory and Treg TCRB repertoires seemed to resemble each other more closely in patients than they did in healthy donors.

V lost 1 base, J lost 2 bases, and 5 bases stayed unmatched. The CDR3 is 16 residues long. Germline-derived CDR1 and CDR2 are SGHRS and YFSETQ. Every bit of the isolated RNA underwent reverse transcription, so sequencing read expressed TCRB transcripts. TCRdb's table, derived via immunoSEQ multiplex PCR, lists solely in-frame clones and lacks some. Here the sample spans 130,000 or so clones, approximately 9.2% being singletons. This receptor was taken from a man between 18 and 29 years old in good health. Sequenced input: central memory CD4+ T cells from blood. The chain links TRBV5-1 to TRBJ2-2; 7 nucleotides match TRBD1. The CDR3 sequence: CASSLNTGANTGELFF. The CDR3 bases are TGCGCCAGCAGCTTGAACACAGGGGCCAACACCGGGGAGCTGTTTTTT.